These 26 T cell receptor beta chains originate from one sample sequenced in a study of T cell changes during pregnancy in multiple sclerosis. Profiling relied on immunoSEQ multiplex PCR, and the TCRdb table lists in-frame clones only, not all of them. Of tens of thousands of clones in the sample, 88% were seen once. The input for sequencing was peripheral blood, taken in the first trimester of pregnancy. The origin of the receptors is a female donor with multiple sclerosis, enrolled in a pregnancy study.

The chain uses TRBV28 and TRBJ2-7, with 7 bases aligning to TRBD1. The CDR3 spans 17 residues. In germline, CDR1 is MDHEN, CDR2 SYDVKM. J gave up 7 bases and V 4 bases, and 19 bases lay outside the gene matches. In DNA, the CDR3 is TGTGCCAGCAGTTCGAGGGGGAAGGACAGGAAAAAGGGGGAGCAGTACTTC. The encoded protein is CASSSRGKDRKKGEQYF.

This chain connects TRBV7-2 to TRBJ2-3, with 12 bases aligning to TRBD2. Per germline, CDR1 SGHTA and CDR2 FQGNSA. This CDR3 spans 17 amino acids. The V segment lost 5 bases and the J segment 2 bases; nucleotides outside the gene matches: 8. The DNA of the CDR3 is TGTGCCAGCAGCCCAGGACTAGCGGGAACTCTCACAGATACGCAGTATTTT. Protein: CASSPGLAGTLTDTQYF.

The chain carries TRBV28 and TRBJ1-5; 12 bases line up with TRBD1. The junction had 6 bases not matched to a gene; V was cut back by 5 bases and J by 1 base. Germline CDR1 and CDR2: MDHEN and SYDVKM. This CDR3 is built from 17 residues. The chain's CDR3 is CASSLPGTGGSNQPQHF. The CDR3 coding sequence is TGTGCCAGCAGTCTGCCCGGGACAGGGGGCAGCAATCAGCCCCAGCATTTT.

The chain uses TRBV30 and TRBJ2-5; TRBD2 agrees at 7 bases. With 2 bases clipped from V and 4 bases from J, the junction kept 10 bases outside the gene matches. The V gene's germline CDR1 is GTSNPN and CDR2 SVGIG (reference sequence). The CDR3 covers 15 residues. CDR3 sequence reads: CAWSTRTSFAETQYF. The CDR3 DNA sequence: TGTGCCTGGAGTACCCGGACTAGTTTTGCAGAGACCCAGTACTTC.

This rearrangement joins TRBV6-5 to TRBJ2-1; TRBD2 aligns across 8 bases. This CDR3 has 15 amino acids. Germline-derived CDR1 and CDR2 are MNHEY and SVGAGI. The trim removed 0 bases at V and 6 bases at J, leaving 4 bases unmatched. The CDR3 region is CASSYSGLGANEQFF. In DNA, the CDR3 is TGTGCCAGCAGTTACTCGGGACTAGGGGCCAATGAGCAGTTCTTC.

The chain uses TRBV10-3 and TRBJ2-2; D gene ambiguous. The germline V gene has CDR1 ENHRY and CDR2 SYGVKD. CDR3 size: 15 residues. With 11 bases removed from V and 0 bases from J, the gap between germline ends came to 16 bases. The CDR3 bases are TGTGCCGCTACGTCCCGACTTTCGAACACCGGGGAGCTGTTTTTT. It codes for CAATSRLSNTGELFF.

This sequence joins TRBV4-2 and TRBJ2-7, with D perhaps matching TRBD1 (6 bases). Germline V gene lookup returns CDR1 LGHNA and CDR2 YNFKEQ. V gave up 1 base and J gave up 0 bases, with 13 bases separating them. CDR3 length: 16 residues. The CDR3 protein is CASSQAVGQDSYEQYF. CDR3 sequence (DNA): TGTGCCAGCAGCCAAGCCGTGGGACAAGACTCCTACGAGCAGTACTTC.

The chain is built from TRBV28 and TRBJ2-7; TRBD2 is a possible D gene (5 bases). Germline V lookup: CDR1 MDHEN, CDR2 SYDVKM. Trimming shortened V by 7 bases and J by 5 bases, and 12 bases separated the two germline ends. The CDR3 length is 12 residues. The CDR3 region has the DNA TGTGCCAGCAAAGAGGGATGGGACGAGCAGTACTTC. It translates to CASKEGWDEQYF.

Only one count was recorded for this clone. The gene calls are TRBV6-1 and TRBJ2-7, with 7 nucleotides matching TRBD2. With V trimmed by 1 base and J by 1 base, 4 bases remained unmatched. The length of the CDR3 is 15 residues. Germline V CDR1 and CDR2: MNHNS, SASEGT. The CDR3 bases are TGTGCCAGCAGTGAAGAAGCTAGCGGTTCCTACGAGCAGTACTTC. Translating it yields CASSEEASGSYEQYF.

The chain links TRBV7-6 to TRBJ2-2; tentatively, D is TRBD1 (7 bases). Germline V CDR1 and CDR2: SGHVS, FNYEAQ. This CDR3 has 16 amino acids. V dropped 1 base and J dropped 4 bases, with 13 bases sitting between them. CDR3 nucleotide sequence: TGTGCCAGCAGCTTAGGGGGGGACAGTTTCACCGGGGAGCTGTTTTTT. Translated: CASSLGGDSFTGELFF. Filled out from reference TRBV7-6 and TRBJ2-2, the complete variable domain reads GAGVSQSPRYKVTKRGQDVALRCDPISGHVSLYWYRQALGQGPEFLTYFNYEAQQDKSGLPNDRFSAERPEGSISTLTIQRTEQRDSAMYRCASSLGGDSFTGELFFGEGSRLTVL.

CDR3 sequence: CASSSPQGLDAGANVLTF. CDR3 in DNA: TGTGCCAGCAGCTCCCCCCAGGGGCTAGATGCTGGGGCCAACGTCCTGACTTTC. The chain employs TRBV7-6 and TRBJ2-6, with D possibly being TRBD1 (6 bases). V lost 4 bases and J 2 bases, leaving 18 bases between the germline ends. Germline CDR1 reads SGHVS; CDR2 reads FNYEAQ. The CDR3 is made up of 18 amino acids.

This clone was seen a handful of times. V is TRBV2 and J is TRBJ1-5; D call uncertain. CDR3 length equals 13 residues. V was cut by 6 bases and J by 3 bases, with 9 bases left in between. CDR1 SNHLY and CDR2 FYNNEI come from the germline V gene. CDR3 loop: CASRLDYNQPQHF. The CDR3 DNA reads as TGTGCCAGCAGGCTCGACTACAATCAGCCCCAGCATTTT.

The chain carries TRBV11-2 and TRBJ2-5, with a possible D match to TRBD2 (7 bases). CDR3 length: 15 amino acids. Germline V gene sequence: CDR1 SGHAT, CDR2 FQNNGV. V was trimmed by 1 base and J by 4 bases, leaving 13 bases between them. The CDR3 DNA sequence: TGTGCCAGCAGCTTAGGACGGGGGGCGCTAGAGACCCAGTACTTC. Its protein product is CASSLGRGALETQYF.

The chain uses TRBV5-6 and TRBJ2-7; the match to TRBD2 covers 12 bases. The CDR3 runs to 14 residues. J was trimmed by 7 bases and V by 2 bases; bases with no gene match: 4. CDR1 SGHDT and CDR2 YYEEEE come from the germline V gene. In nucleotides, the CDR3 is TGTGCCAGCAGCTTTCCCGGGACTAGCGGGGAGCAGTACTTC. Its protein is CASSFPGTSGEQYF.

V and J are TRBV4-1 and TRBJ1-5, with D tentatively TRBD1 (5 bases). Deletions cut 1 base from V and 4 bases from J, with 14 bases between. CDR1 MGHRA and CDR2 YSYEKL come from the germline V gene. The CDR3 loop spans 16 amino acids. The DNA of the CDR3 is TGCGCCAGCAGCCAAGTATTATTACAGGAAAATCAGCCCCAGCATTTT. Its translation is CASSQVLLQENQPQHF.

The genes are TRBV28 and TRBJ1-5, with D tentatively TRBD1 (5 bases). Germline CDR1 MDHEN, CDR2 SYDVKM. The CDR3 is made up of 14 amino acids. V lost 6 bases, J lost 2 bases, and 11 bases lay in between. The CDR3 nucleotides are TGTGCCAGCAGGGTTCAGGGTGGCAATCAGCCCCAGCATTTT. Translating gives CASRVQGGNQPQHF.

The chain couples TRBV11-3 to TRBJ2-1; the D gene is possibly TRBD2 (6 bases). V was trimmed by 2 bases and J by 10 bases, leaving 12 bases between them. Germline assignment: CDR1 SGHNT and CDR2 YENEEA. This CDR3 has 13 residues. CDR3: CASSLTSWGEQFF. In DNA, the CDR3 is TGTGCCAGCAGCTTAACTAGCTGGGGAGAGCAGTTCTTC. Using reference TRBV11-3 and TRBJ2-1 for the parts outside the CDR3, the full variable domain is EAGVVQSPRYKIIEKKQPVAFWCNPISGHNTLYWYLQNLGQGPELLIRYENEEAVDDSQLPKDRFSAERLKGVDSTLKIQPAELGDSAVYLCASSLTSWGEQFFGPGTRLTVL.

The chain is built from TRBV6-1 and TRBJ1-5; D gene uncertain. The CDR3 loop spans 16 amino acids. The V and J ends lost 3 bases and 8 bases respectively, with 20 bases between them. The germline CDR1 and CDR2 sequences are MNHNS and SASEGT. The CDR3: CASSDGLRAGNEPQHF. DNA for the CDR3: TGTGCCAGCAGTGATGGGCTACGCGCGGGAAATGAGCCCCAGCATTTT.

The chain has TRBV28 and TRBJ1-5; unclear D gene. This CDR3 region has 16 residues. V dropped 1 base and J dropped 0 bases, with 10 bases sitting between them. Germline loops: CDR1 MDHEN, CDR2 SYDVKM. The CDR3 loop is CASSLSPGNSNQPQHF. CDR3 nucleotides: TGTGCCAGCAGTTTATCCCCCGGGAATAGCAATCAGCCCCAGCATTTT.

The table lists this clone with a count of one. CDR3 amino acids: CASSLAGGHTEAFF. Written as DNA, the CDR3 is TGTGCCAGCAGCTTGGCAGGGGGCCACACTGAAGCTTTCTTT. The chain carries TRBV5-4 and TRBJ1-1, with 8 positions matching TRBD1. Per germline, CDR1 SGHNT and CDR2 YYREEE (reference sequence). This CDR3 has 14 amino acids. Trimming at V came to 0 bases and at J to 3 bases, leaving 1 base not matched to a gene.

The chain joins TRBV6-1 to TRBJ2-1; 8 bases are shared with TRBD2. In germline, CDR1 is MNHNS, CDR2 SASEGT. The CDR3 has 14 residues. With V trimmed by 3 bases and J by 4 bases, 2 bases remained unmatched. CDR3 residues: CASSEVAGYNEQFF. The CDR3 bases are TGTGCCAGCAGTGAGGTAGCGGGATACAATGAGCAGTTCTTC.

The CDR3 spells CASSPDRINYGYTF. The CDR3 region has the DNA TGTGCCAGCAGCCCAGACAGGATTAACTATGGCTACACCTTC. The chain couples TRBV5-4 to TRBJ1-2, with D tentatively TRBD1 (6 bases). With 4 bases removed from V and 1 base from J, the gap between germline ends came to 11 bases. This CDR3 is built from 14 residues. Germline values: CDR1 SGHNT, CDR2 YYREEE (reference sequence).

V usage is TRBV5-1 and J usage is TRBJ1-1; no clear D. The CDR3 spans 13 residues. CDR1 is SGHRS, CDR2 YFSETQ, per germline. V was shortened by 3 bases and J by 8 bases, with 14 bases between the two germline ends. The CDR3: CASSSLGEWEAFF. The CDR3 bases are TGCGCCAGCAGCTCTCTCGGGGAATGGGAAGCTTTCTTT.

The chain recombines TRBV9 with TRBJ2-1, with 8 bases identical to TRBD1. The germline gives CDR1 SGDLS, CDR2 YYNGEE. J was trimmed by 2 bases and V by 3 bases; bases with no gene match: 4. The CDR3 loop spans 15 amino acids. The DNA of the CDR3 is TGTGCCAGCAGCGCCCCAGGGGGCCCCTACAATGAGCAGTTCTTC. Protein: CASSAPGGPYNEQFF.

This clone ranks as medium-sized. The rearrangement links TRBV28 to TRBJ2-2; no definite D call. Germline-derived CDR1 and CDR2 are MDHEN and SYDVKM. The CDR3 totals 16 residues. V was shortened by 6 bases and J by 1 base, with 15 bases between the two germline ends. In nucleotides, the CDR3 is TGTGCCAGCAGGCCGTCGCTAGTGGAGAACACCGGGGAGCTGTTTTTT. Its protein product is CASRPSLVENTGELFF.

The gene calls are TRBV5-6 and TRBJ2-3; weak D call: TRBD2 (5 bases). The V gene's germline CDR1 is SGHDT and CDR2 YYEEEE. Trimming pared 6 bases from V and 4 bases from J, leaving 15 bases between. CDR3 size: 14 residues. The CDR3 DNA reads TGTGCCAGCATCCCCGGCCCGGGGTCAGATACGCAGTATTTT. It codes for CASIPGPGSDTQYF.